This is a list of T cell receptor beta chains from one sample in a study of T cells in Graves' hyperthyroidism and ophthalmopathy. Each CDR3 protein is one row after TCRdb ran MiXCR on the multiplex PCR reads. Among tens of thousands of distinct CDR3 sequences, about 50% were seen once, and the ten largest hold roughly 6.2%. Sequenced sample: blood. The receptors shown here come from a woman in her fifties or sixties with Graves' hyperthyroidism that later progressed to Graves' ophthalmopathy. The CDR3 runs from the conserved cysteine through the conserved F or W. D genes are given only for firm matches. Part of the rows lack a size; the others show once, few, many or a class for expanded clones.

abundance: .
d_gene: TRBD1
v_gene: TRBV9
j_gene: TRBJ2-6
CDR3nt: TGTGCCAGCAGCGTAGAGGGACAGGGTTTAGCCAACGTCCTGACTTTC
CDR3aa: CASSVEGQGLANVLTF

abundance: many
d_gene: .
v_gene: TRBV19
j_gene: TRBJ2-7
CDR3nt: TGTGCCACCCCCGGGATCATCTCCTACGAGCAGTACTTC
CDR3aa: CATPGIISYEQYF

abundance: once
d_gene: .
v_gene: TRBV7-6
j_gene: TRBJ1-5
CDR3nt: TGTGCCAGCAGCATAAAGGGTGGCTACAATCAGCCCCAGCATTTT
CDR3aa: CASSIKGGYNQPQHF

abundance: many
d_gene: .
v_gene: TRBV6-1
j_gene: TRBJ2-6
CDR3nt: TGTGCCAGCAAAATTAGCTCTGGGGCCAACGTCCTGACTTTC
CDR3aa: CASKISSGANVLTF

abundance: many
d_gene: .
v_gene: TRBV28
j_gene: TRBJ1-1
CDR3nt: TGTGCCAGCAGTTTCGGGGACATTGTACTGAACACTGAAGCTTTCTTT
CDR3aa: CASSFGDIVLNTEAFF

abundance: .
d_gene: .
v_gene: TRBV7-2
j_gene: TRBJ1-5
CDR3nt: TGTGCCAGCAGCTTCGGGGGGATCCAGCCCCAGCATTTT
CDR3aa: CASSFGGIQPQHF

abundance: many
d_gene: TRBD2
v_gene: TRBV5-1
j_gene: TRBJ2-7
CDR3nt: TGCGCCAGCAGCTTGGTGAGCGGGAGGGAGTACGAGCAGTACTTC
CDR3aa: CASSLVSGREYEQYF

abundance: .
d_gene: .
v_gene: TRBV7-8
j_gene: TRBJ2-7
CDR3nt: TGTGCCAGCAGCTTAGTAGCAGTGGGCGGGGAGCAGTACTTC
CDR3aa: CASSLVAVGGEQYF

abundance: many
d_gene: .
v_gene: TRBV7-9
j_gene: TRBJ2-3
CDR3nt: TGTGCCAGCAGCCATACGGGGGGCACAGATACGCAGTATTTT
CDR3aa: CASSHTGGTDTQYF

abundance: once
d_gene: .
v_gene: TRBV2
j_gene: TRBJ1-1
CDR3nt: TGTGCCAGCAGTGAAAGTTTCGGGGGCTCTGAAGCCTTCTTT
CDR3aa: CASSESFGGSEAFF

abundance: many
d_gene: .
v_gene: TRBV14
j_gene: TRBJ2-1
CDR3nt: TGTGCCAGCAGCCAAATGCAGGGAACTAACAATGAGCAGTTCTTC
CDR3aa: CASSQMQGTNNEQFF

abundance: .
d_gene: .
v_gene: TRBV7-3
j_gene: TRBJ1-1
CDR3nt: TGTGCCAGCAGCTTAAATCAGGGGACCACTGAAGCTTTCTTT
CDR3aa: CASSLNQGTTEAFF

abundance: .
d_gene: TRBD1
v_gene: TRBV7-6
j_gene: TRBJ1-5
CDR3nt: TGTGCCAGCAGCTTAGGGACAGGGATCGGTCAGCCCCAGCATTTT
CDR3aa: CASSLGTGIGQPQHF

abundance: many
d_gene: TRBD2
v_gene: TRBV5-1
j_gene: TRBJ2-6
CDR3nt: TGCGCCAGCAGCTTCCCGGGACTAGCGGAAACCCGGGGACTAGGGGCCAACGTCCTGACTTTC
CDR3aa: CASSFPGLAETRGLGANVLTF

abundance: .
d_gene: .
v_gene: TRBV5-4
j_gene: TRBJ1-2
CDR3nt: TGTGCCAGCTGCTTCCGGGGACCCAGAGGCTATGGCTACACCTTC
CDR3aa: CASCFRGPRGYGYTF

abundance: .
d_gene: .
v_gene: TRBV2
j_gene: TRBJ2-3
CDR3nt: TGTGCCAGCAGTGAACAGACAAAGGCAGATACGCAGTATTTT
CDR3aa: CASSEQTKADTQYF

abundance: few
d_gene: .
v_gene: TRBV28
j_gene: TRBJ1-4
CDR3nt: TGTGCCAGCAGTGGAGTGATCTCGGGGCGTCCTGAAAAACTGTTTTTT
CDR3aa: CASSGVISGRPEKLFF

abundance: many
d_gene: .
v_gene: TRBV11-3
j_gene: TRBJ1-2
CDR3nt: TGTGCCAGCAGTGGGCCCTGGAACTATGGCTACACCTTC
CDR3aa: CASSGPWNYGYTF

abundance: .
d_gene: TRBD2
v_gene: TRBV5-6
j_gene: TRBJ2-2
CDR3nt: TGTGCCAGCAGCTTGTGGCTAGCGGGAGGGGGGGAGCTGTTTTTT
CDR3aa: CASSLWLAGGGELFF

abundance: .
d_gene: TRBD2
v_gene: TRBV7-9
j_gene: TRBJ2-1
CDR3nt: TGTGTCAGCAGCTCCCTGGGCGGGAGTCACAATGAGCAGTTCTTC
CDR3aa: CVSSSLGGSHNEQFF

abundance: .
d_gene: TRBD2
v_gene: TRBV11-2
j_gene: TRBJ2-3
CDR3nt: TGTGCCAGCAGCTTAGGAACGCTAGCGGGAGTAGGGGAGCAGTATTTT
CDR3aa: CASSLGTLAGVGEQYF

abundance: many
d_gene: .
v_gene: TRBV20-1
j_gene: TRBJ1-4
CDR3nt: TGCAGTGCTAGAGATCCGGCAGGCCATAATGAAAAACTGTTTTTT
CDR3aa: CSARDPAGHNEKLFF

abundance: .
d_gene: TRBD1
v_gene: TRBV7-9
j_gene: TRBJ2-5
CDR3nt: TGTGCCAGCAGCACCACCGGACAGGGAAGCTATCAGCCCCAGTACTTC
CDR3aa: CASSTTGQGSYQPQYF

abundance: .
d_gene: .
v_gene: TRBV5-5
j_gene: TRBJ2-1
CDR3nt: TGTGCCAGCAGCTCGAGTGGACTGAGGAACAACGAGCAGTTCTTC
CDR3aa: CASSSSGLRNNEQFF

abundance: many
d_gene: .
v_gene: TRBV10-3
j_gene: TRBJ1-1
CDR3nt: TGTGCCATCAGTGAGTCGAACCTGCCCCCTGAAGCTTTCTTT
CDR3aa: CAISESNLPPEAFF

abundance: medium-sized
d_gene: TRBD2
v_gene: TRBV20-1
j_gene: TRBJ2-1
CDR3nt: TGCAGTGCTAGAGCAGGGACTAGCGGTGTCTTC
CDR3aa: CSARAGTSGVF

abundance: .
d_gene: .
v_gene: TRBV7-6
j_gene: TRBJ2-3
CDR3nt: TGTGCCAGCAGCTCGTCTCCGGTTAACAATGAGCAGTATTTT
CDR3aa: CASSSSPVNNEQYF

abundance: .
d_gene: .
v_gene: TRBV24-1
j_gene: TRBJ1-5
CDR3nt: TGTGCCATCGGACAGATCGGGAATCAGCCCCAGCATTTT
CDR3aa: CAIGQIGNQPQHF

abundance: many
d_gene: .
v_gene: TRBV30
j_gene: TRBJ2-2
CDR3nt: TGTGCCTGGAGTTTCAAGCCCGGGGAGCTGTTTTTT
CDR3aa: CAWSFKPGELFF

abundance: many
d_gene: .
v_gene: TRBV11-2
j_gene: TRBJ1-5
CDR3nt: TGTGCCAGCAGCTTCGGGCAGGGAGGTCAGCCCCAGCATTTT
CDR3aa: CASSFGQGGQPQHF

abundance: .
d_gene: .
v_gene: TRBV14
j_gene: TRBJ2-1
CDR3nt: TGTGCCAGCAGCTCCCGGGGGACAGTCAAGCAGCTCTTC
CDR3aa: CASSSRGTVKQLF

abundance: medium-sized
d_gene: .
v_gene: TRBV24-1
j_gene: TRBJ2-3
CDR3nt: TGTGCCACCAGTGATCAGGCGACCCCAGATACGCAGTATTTT
CDR3aa: CATSDQATPDTQYF

abundance: .
d_gene: .
v_gene: TRBV2
j_gene: TRBJ2-1
CDR3nt: TGTGCCAGCGGTGGTGCCGAGGAGCAGTTCTTC
CDR3aa: CASGGAEEQFF

abundance: .
d_gene: TRBD1
v_gene: TRBV7-9
j_gene: TRBJ2-7
CDR3nt: TGTGCCAGCAGCCGGGACAGGTCTTCATCGCTCCCCTACGAGCAGTACTTC
CDR3aa: CASSRDRSSSLPYEQYF

abundance: medium-sized
d_gene: .
v_gene: TRBV25-1
j_gene: TRBJ2-7
CDR3nt: TGTGCCAGCAGTCGACTAGAAAACGAGCAGTACTTC
CDR3aa: CASSRLENEQYF

abundance: many
d_gene: TRBD1
v_gene: TRBV19
j_gene: TRBJ2-1
CDR3nt: TGTGCCAGTAACACCGGGACAGGGCCGAGGGGCCTTTTCTTC
CDR3aa: CASNTGTGPRGLFF

abundance: many
d_gene: .
v_gene: TRBV2
j_gene: TRBJ2-5
CDR3nt: TGTGCCAGCAGTGATCTGGGTCGTGGGGAGACCCAGTACTTC
CDR3aa: CASSDLGRGETQYF

abundance: many
d_gene: .
v_gene: TRBV14
j_gene: TRBJ1-3
CDR3nt: TGTGCCAGCAGCCAAGATGGTCCCGGGGCTGGAAACACCATATATTTT
CDR3aa: CASSQDGPGAGNTIYF

abundance: .
d_gene: TRBD1
v_gene: TRBV14
j_gene: TRBJ1-1
CDR3nt: TGTGCCAGCAGGTGGACAGGGGTCACTGAAGCTTTCTTT
CDR3aa: CASRWTGVTEAFF

abundance: .
d_gene: TRBD2
v_gene: TRBV25-1
j_gene: TRBJ2-7
CDR3nt: TGTGCCAGCAGTGATCCCGGACTAGCGGACGAGCAGTACTTC
CDR3aa: CASSDPGLADEQYF

abundance: .
d_gene: .
v_gene: TRBV20-1
j_gene: TRBJ2-3
CDR3nt: TGCAGTGCTCGGGGGGCGGGGTTCACAGATACGCAGTATTTT
CDR3aa: CSARGAGFTDTQYF

abundance: medium-sized
d_gene: .
v_gene: TRBV7-2
j_gene: TRBJ2-1
CDR3nt: TGTGCCAGCAGCGAGACTTACGAGCAGTTCTTC
CDR3aa: CASSETYEQFF

abundance: .
d_gene: .
v_gene: TRBV2
j_gene: TRBJ1-5
CDR3nt: TGTGCCAGCAGTCTTTCTAGCGGGAGTATGAACGAGCATTTT
CDR3aa: CASSLSSGSMNEHF

abundance: .
d_gene: TRBD1
v_gene: TRBV20-1
j_gene: TRBJ2-5
CDR3nt: TGCAGTGCTGTCCGGGACAGCCAAGAGACCCAGTACTTC
CDR3aa: CSAVRDSQETQYF

abundance: medium-sized
d_gene: TRBD2
v_gene: TRBV10-3
j_gene: TRBJ2-1
CDR3nt: TGTGCCATCAAAGGGACTAGCGGGAGAGACAATGAGCAGTTCTTC
CDR3aa: CAIKGTSGRDNEQFF

abundance: .
d_gene: TRBD1
v_gene: TRBV7-9
j_gene: TRBJ1-2
CDR3nt: TGTGCCAGCAGTACAGGGGTTAACTATGGCTACACCTTC
CDR3aa: CASSTGVNYGYTF

abundance: medium-sized
d_gene: TRBD2
v_gene: TRBV10-3
j_gene: TRBJ2-3
CDR3nt: TGTGCCATCAGTGACCTGACTAGCAGAGATACGCAGTATTTT
CDR3aa: CAISDLTSRDTQYF

abundance: .
d_gene: .
v_gene: TRBV7-6
j_gene: TRBJ2-3
CDR3nt: TGTGCCAGCAGCTTAGCGCGGCGGGAACCTACGTTGCTTTACAATGAGCAGTATTTT
CDR3aa: CASSLARREPTLLYNEQYF

abundance: many
d_gene: TRBD2
v_gene: TRBV27
j_gene: TRBJ2-7
CDR3nt: TGTGCCAGCAGTACACTAGCGGGAGGAGCAAACGAGCAGTACTTC
CDR3aa: CASSTLAGGANEQYF

abundance: many
d_gene: TRBD1
v_gene: TRBV19
j_gene: TRBJ1-2
CDR3nt: TGTGCCAGTAAGGGCGACAGGGACTATGGCTACACCTTC
CDR3aa: CASKGDRDYGYTF

abundance: many
d_gene: .
v_gene: TRBV30
j_gene: TRBJ1-1
CDR3nt: TGTGCCTGGAGAGAAGACCCAGACACTGAAGCTTTCTTT
CDR3aa: CAWREDPDTEAFF

abundance: .
d_gene: .
v_gene: TRBV12-3/TRBV12-4
j_gene: TRBJ1-2
CDR3nt: TGTGCCAGCAGTTCGACCGACTATGGCTACACCTTC
CDR3aa: CASSSTDYGYTF

abundance: many
d_gene: TRBD1
v_gene: TRBV7-9
j_gene: TRBJ1-1
CDR3nt: TGTGCCAGCAGACATACCGGGACAGGGGGCCACACTGAAGCTTTCTTT
CDR3aa: CASRHTGTGGHTEAFF

abundance: .
d_gene: .
v_gene: TRBV6-1
j_gene: TRBJ2-7
CDR3nt: TGTGCCAGCAGTGAAGAACGGCAGGCGAGGCAGTACTTC
CDR3aa: CASSEERQARQYF

abundance: many
d_gene: .
v_gene: TRBV6-2/TRBV6-3
j_gene: TRBJ2-7
CDR3nt: TGTGCCAGCAGTTACTTGGACCACGAGCAGTACTTC
CDR3aa: CASSYLDHEQYF

abundance: once
d_gene: .
v_gene: TRBV6-1
j_gene: TRBJ1-3
CDR3nt: TGTGCCAGCAGGCGGGAGAGGGCTGGAAACACCATATATTTT
CDR3aa: CASRRERAGNTIYF

abundance: many
d_gene: TRBD2
v_gene: TRBV6-6
j_gene: TRBJ2-7
CDR3nt: TGTGCCAGCACTGGGATGTCAGAGCGGGAGTGGTACGAGCAGTACTTC
CDR3aa: CASTGMSEREWYEQYF

abundance: once
d_gene: .
v_gene: TRBV20-1
j_gene: TRBJ1-3
CDR3nt: TGCAGTGCTACAGACTCTGGAAACACCATATATTTT
CDR3aa: CSATDSGNTIYF

abundance: many
d_gene: TRBD2
v_gene: TRBV7-6
j_gene: TRBJ2-5
CDR3nt: TGTGCCAGCAGCCCTGCTCTGGTAGCGGGAAGGTTAGAGACCCAGTACTTC
CDR3aa: CASSPALVAGRLETQYF